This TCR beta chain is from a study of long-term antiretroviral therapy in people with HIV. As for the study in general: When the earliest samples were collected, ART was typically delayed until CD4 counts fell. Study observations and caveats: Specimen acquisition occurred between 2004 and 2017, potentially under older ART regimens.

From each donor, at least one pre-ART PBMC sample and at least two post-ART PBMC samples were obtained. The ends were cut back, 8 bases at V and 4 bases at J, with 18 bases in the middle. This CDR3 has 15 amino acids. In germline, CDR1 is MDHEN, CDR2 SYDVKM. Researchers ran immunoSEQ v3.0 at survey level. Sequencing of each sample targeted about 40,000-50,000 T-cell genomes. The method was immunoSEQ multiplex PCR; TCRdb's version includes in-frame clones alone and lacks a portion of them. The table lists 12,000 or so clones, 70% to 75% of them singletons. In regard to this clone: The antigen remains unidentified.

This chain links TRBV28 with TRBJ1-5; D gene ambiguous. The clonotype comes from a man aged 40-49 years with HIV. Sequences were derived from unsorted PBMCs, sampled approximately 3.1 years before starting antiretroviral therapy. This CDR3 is CASLPMVVRNQPQHF. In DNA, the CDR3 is TGTGCCAGCTTACCTATGGTGGTGCGGAATCAGCCCCAGCATTTT.